Described below is a single TCR beta chain sequence and its context. Its matching antigen is unknown. Sequenced by immunoSEQ multiplex PCR; TCRdb stores in-frame clones only, minus some. Found here are about 94,000 clones, 90% of them singletons; the top ten hold around 8%. The sample is drawn from a study of T cell responses to AZD1222 COVID-19 vaccine. Overall study: Second doses at about 4 or about 12 weeks were pooled.

V lost 6 bases, J lost 8 bases, and 13 bases lay in between. Germline CDR1 reads MNHEY; CDR2 reads SVGEGT. The CDR3 is 13 amino acids. Study observations and caveats: CD4 TCRs covered the whole spike, strongest at regions 160-218 and 743-854. The reported proportion of spike-specific TCRs targeting unmutated variant regions was nearly half. White British ancestry dominated among donors, who included more females, and clonal diversity was possibly underestimated.

The gene calls are TRBV6-2 or TRBV6-3 and TRBJ1-4; D is perhaps TRBD1 (5 bases). This specimen consisted of peripheral blood, obtained on day 0 of AZD1222 vaccination. The sequence came from an adult in good health. The CDR3 region is CASSAGTYEKLFF. CDR3 in DNA: TGTGCCAGCAGCGCCGGGACCTACGAAAAACTGTTTTTT.